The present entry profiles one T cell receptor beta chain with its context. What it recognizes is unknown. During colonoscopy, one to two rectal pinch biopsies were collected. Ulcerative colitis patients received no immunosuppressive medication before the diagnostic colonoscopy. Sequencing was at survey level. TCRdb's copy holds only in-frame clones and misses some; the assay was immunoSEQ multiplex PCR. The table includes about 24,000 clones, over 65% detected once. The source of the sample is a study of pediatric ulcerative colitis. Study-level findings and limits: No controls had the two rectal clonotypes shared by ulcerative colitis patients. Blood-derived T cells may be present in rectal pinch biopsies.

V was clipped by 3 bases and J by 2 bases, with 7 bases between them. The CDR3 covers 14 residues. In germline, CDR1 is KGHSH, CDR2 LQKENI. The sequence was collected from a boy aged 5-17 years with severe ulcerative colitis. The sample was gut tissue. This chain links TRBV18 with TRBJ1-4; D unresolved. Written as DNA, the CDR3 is TGTGCCAGCTCACCGACCATGACTAATGAAAAACTGTTTTTT. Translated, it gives CASSPTMTNEKLFF.